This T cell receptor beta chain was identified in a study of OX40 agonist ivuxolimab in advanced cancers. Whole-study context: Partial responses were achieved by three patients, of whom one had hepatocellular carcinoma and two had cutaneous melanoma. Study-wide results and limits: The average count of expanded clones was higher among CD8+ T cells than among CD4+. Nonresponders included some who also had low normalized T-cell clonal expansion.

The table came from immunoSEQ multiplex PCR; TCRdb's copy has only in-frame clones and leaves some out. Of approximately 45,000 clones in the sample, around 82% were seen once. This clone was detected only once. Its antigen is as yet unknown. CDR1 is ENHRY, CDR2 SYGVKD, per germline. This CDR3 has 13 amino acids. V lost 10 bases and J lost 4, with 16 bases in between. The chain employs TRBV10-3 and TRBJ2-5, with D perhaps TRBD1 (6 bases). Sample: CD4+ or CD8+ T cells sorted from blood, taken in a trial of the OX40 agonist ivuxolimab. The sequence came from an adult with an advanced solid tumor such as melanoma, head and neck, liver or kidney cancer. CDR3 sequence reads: CATKDSGPETQYF. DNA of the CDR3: TGTGCCACCAAGGACAGCGGCCCAGAGACCCAGTACTTC.